This T cell receptor (beta chain) was recorded in a study of T cells in Graves' hyperthyroidism and ophthalmopathy. TCR beta CDR3 regions were amplified from RNA. RT-PCR in the first round (using the HTBI primer set) targeted the TCR CDR3. MiXCR was run by TCRdb on the multiplex PCR reads, yielding one entry per CDR3 protein. The table includes some 800,000 distinct CDR3 sequences, roughly 40% detected once. The CDR3 is 15 amino acids. Germline V gives CDR1 DFQATT, CDR2 SNEGSKA (reference sequence). Trimming at V came to 0 bases and at J to 7 bases, leaving 7 bases not matched to a gene. Sequenced material: blood. The V and J genes are TRBV20-1 and TRBJ2-7; 12 bases agree with TRBD2. This receptor was taken from a man younger than 35 with Graves' hyperthyroidism. The CDR3 here is CSARDSSGRAKEQYF. In nucleotides, the CDR3 is TGCAGTGCTAGAGACTCTAGCGGGAGGGCTAAGGAGCAGTACTTC.